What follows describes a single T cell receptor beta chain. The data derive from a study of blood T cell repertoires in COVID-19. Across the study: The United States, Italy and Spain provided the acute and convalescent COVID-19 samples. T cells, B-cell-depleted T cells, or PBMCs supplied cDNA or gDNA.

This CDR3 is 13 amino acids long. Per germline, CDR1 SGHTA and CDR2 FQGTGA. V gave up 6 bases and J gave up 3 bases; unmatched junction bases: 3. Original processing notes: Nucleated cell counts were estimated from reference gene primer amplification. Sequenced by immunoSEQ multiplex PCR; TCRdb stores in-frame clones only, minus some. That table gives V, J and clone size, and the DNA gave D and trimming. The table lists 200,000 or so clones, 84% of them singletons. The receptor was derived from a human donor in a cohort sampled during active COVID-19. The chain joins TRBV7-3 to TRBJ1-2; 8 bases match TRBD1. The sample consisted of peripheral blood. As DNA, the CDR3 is TGTGCCAGCAGTCCACAGGGGGACTATGGCTACACCTTC. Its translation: CASSPQGDYGYTF.